These T cell receptor beta chains were read from a single sample in a study of cytomegalovirus exposure and HLA in healthy donors. Data came from immunoSEQ multiplex PCR; TCRdb stores just in-frame clones and leaves some out. The sample yields 150,000 to 200,000 clones, approximately 80% seen once. The source material was PBMCs. These receptors came from a man in his forties in good health and CMV-seropositive. The CDR3 runs from the conserved cysteine through the conserved F or W. The order of the fields is J gene, V gene, D gene, clone size, CDR3 DNA, CDR3 protein. The D gene is left open where the match is weak. The listing skips clone size in some rows; elsewhere it reads once, few, many or a size class.

j_call: TRBJ1-2
v_call: TRBV9
d_call: -
clone_size: -
cdr3_nt: TGCGCCAGCAGCGTGACAACTAACTATGGCTACACCTTC
cdr3_aa: CASSVTTNYGYTF

j_call: TRBJ1-1
v_call: TRBV7-8
d_call: -
clone_size: few
cdr3_nt: TGTGCCAGCAGCTCCATGAACGTTTATCCCAGGACTGAAGCTTTCTTT
cdr3_aa: CASSSMNVYPRTEAFF

j_call: TRBJ2-2
v_call: TRBV7-2
d_call: -
clone_size: -
cdr3_nt: TGTGCCAGCTCCAGGGGAATCAACACCGGGGAGCTGTTTTTT
cdr3_aa: CASSRGINTGELFF

j_call: TRBJ2-2
v_call: TRBV7-3
d_call: TRBD2
clone_size: -
cdr3_nt: TGTGCCAGCAGCCCAAGACGGGGGGCCGGGGAGCTGTTTTTT
cdr3_aa: CASSPRRGAGELFF

j_call: TRBJ2-5
v_call: TRBV2
d_call: -
clone_size: -
cdr3_nt: TGTGCCAGCAGTGAAGGGCGTGTGGGCGAGACCCAGTACTTC
cdr3_aa: CASSEGRVGETQYF

j_call: TRBJ1-1
v_call: TRBV19
d_call: -
clone_size: -
cdr3_nt: TGTGCCAGTAGTATTAGGGGGGGCATCGCTGAAGCTTTCTTT
cdr3_aa: CASSIRGGIAEAFF

j_call: TRBJ2-2
v_call: TRBV7-3
d_call: TRBD1
clone_size: -
cdr3_nt: TGTGCCAGCAGCGCGCGATGGACAGGGGACACCGGGGAGCTGTTTTTT
cdr3_aa: CASSARWTGDTGELFF

j_call: TRBJ2-1
v_call: TRBV10-1
d_call: TRBD2
clone_size: -
cdr3_nt: TGCGCCAGCAGTGAAAGTGCGGGGGGGCCGGGTGAGCAGTTCTTC
cdr3_aa: CASSESAGGPGEQFF

j_call: TRBJ2-1
v_call: TRBV11-3
d_call: TRBD1
clone_size: -
cdr3_nt: TGTGCCAGCAGCGCAGGGGGAGTTGAGCAGTTCTTC
cdr3_aa: CASSAGGVEQFF

j_call: TRBJ2-3
v_call: TRBV7-8
d_call: TRBD1
clone_size: -
cdr3_nt: TGTGCCAGCGCGAACAGGGGGAGGATGGGCACAGATACGCAGTATTTT
cdr3_aa: CASANRGRMGTDTQYF

j_call: TRBJ2-7
v_call: TRBV28
d_call: TRBD2
clone_size: -
cdr3_nt: TGTGCCAGCAGCCCGGGGGGGGCTTCCTCCTACGAGCAGTACTTC
cdr3_aa: CASSPGGASSYEQYF

j_call: TRBJ2-3
v_call: TRBV28
d_call: TRBD2
clone_size: -
cdr3_nt: TGTGCCAGCAGTTTAGGGACTAGCGGGAGGGCCGTAGATACGCAGTATTTT
cdr3_aa: CASSLGTSGRAVDTQYF

j_call: TRBJ2-5
v_call: TRBV7-9
d_call: -
clone_size: -
cdr3_nt: TGTGCCAGCAGCTTAGTCAAGGCGACTACATCACAAGAGACCCAGTACTTC
cdr3_aa: CASSLVKATTSQETQYF

j_call: TRBJ2-7
v_call: TRBV4-1
d_call: -
clone_size: few
cdr3_nt: TGCGCCAGCAGCCAAGATAGAGCTAGCGCCTCCTACGAGCAGTACTTC
cdr3_aa: CASSQDRASASYEQYF

j_call: TRBJ2-3
v_call: TRBV7-9
d_call: -
clone_size: -
cdr3_nt: TGTGCCAGCAGCTTAGGGGGAGGGGGGGCTAGCGGTAGCACAGATACGCAGTATTTT
cdr3_aa: CASSLGGGGASGSTDTQYF

j_call: TRBJ2-1
v_call: TRBV5-8
d_call: -
clone_size: -
cdr3_nt: TGTGCCAGCAGCTCCCTACAGGGTTTCAGTAATGAGCAGTTCTTC
cdr3_aa: CASSSLQGFSNEQFF

j_call: TRBJ2-7
v_call: TRBV5-4
d_call: -
clone_size: -
cdr3_nt: TGTGCCAGCAGCTTGGGCGGGGATACCTACGAGCAGTACTTC
cdr3_aa: CASSLGGDTYEQYF

j_call: TRBJ2-3
v_call: TRBV25-1
d_call: TRBD2
clone_size: -
cdr3_nt: TGTGCCAGCAGCGCGGGACTAGCGGACACAGATACGCAGTATTTT
cdr3_aa: CASSAGLADTDTQYF

j_call: TRBJ1-1
v_call: TRBV5-1
d_call: -
clone_size: -
cdr3_nt: TGCGCCAGCAGCCTCCAGGGACGGGGGGGGACTGAAGCTTTCTTT
cdr3_aa: CASSLQGRGGTEAFF

j_call: TRBJ2-2
v_call: TRBV6-1
d_call: TRBD2
clone_size: -
cdr3_nt: TGTGCCAGCAGATATCAAACTAGCGGTACCGGGGAGCTGTTTTTT
cdr3_aa: CASRYQTSGTGELFF

j_call: TRBJ2-2
v_call: TRBV27
d_call: TRBD1
clone_size: -
cdr3_nt: TGTGCCAGCACGGGACAGCTGAACACCGGGGAGCTGTTTTTT
cdr3_aa: CASTGQLNTGELFF

j_call: TRBJ1-2
v_call: TRBV29-1
d_call: -
clone_size: -
cdr3_nt: TGCAGCGTTGGTGTAGGGGTAGAATATGGCTACACCTTC
cdr3_aa: CSVGVGVEYGYTF

j_call: TRBJ1-2
v_call: TRBV4-1
d_call: TRBD1
clone_size: -
cdr3_nt: TGCGCCAGCAGTCCCGCTTGGGGGACAGGGACTAACTATGGCTACACCTTC
cdr3_aa: CASSPAWGTGTNYGYTF